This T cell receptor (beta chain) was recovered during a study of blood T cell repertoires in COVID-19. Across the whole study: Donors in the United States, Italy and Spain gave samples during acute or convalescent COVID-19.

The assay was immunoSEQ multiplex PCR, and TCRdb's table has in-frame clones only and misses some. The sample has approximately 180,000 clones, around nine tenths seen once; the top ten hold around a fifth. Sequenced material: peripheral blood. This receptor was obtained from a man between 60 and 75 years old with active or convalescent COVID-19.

The CDR3 bases are TGTGCCACCAGTAGGGGCAGGGGCACCTATGGCTACACCTTC. It encodes CATSRGRGTYGYTF. The chain combines TRBV24-1 with TRBJ1-2; D possibly corresponds to TRBD1 (6 bases). Germline CDR1 reads KGHDR; CDR2 reads SFDVKD. This CDR3 is 14 amino acids long. Trimming removed 6 bases at V and 4 bases at J, with 14 bases between.